The 20 T cell receptor beta chains presented below share a single source sample, sequenced in a study of a mutant IDH1 vaccine in newly diagnosed glioma. The time point: week 23, last vaccination. Alongside topical imiquimod, each dose of vaccine comprised 300 ug of mutant IDH1 20-mer peptide. Here immunoSEQ multiplex PCR was the method, and the copy in TCRdb shows in-frame clones only, minus some. The sample shows about 81,000 clones, roughly 85% of them seen only once. No antigens are known for them. The starting material was PBMCs, obtained from a glioma patient whose treatment included an IDH1 peptide vaccine. These receptors were collected from a man aged 30-40 years with glioma. Some clones in this sample may be carry-over from other donors' samples.

V gene TRBV7-9 combines with J gene TRBJ1-4; D not resolved. V was pared by 5 bases and J by 8 bases, with 9 bases between. The CDR3 is 12 amino acids. CDR1 is SEHNR, CDR2 FQNEAQ, per germline (reference sequence). The chain's CDR3 is CASSPRGEKLFF. In DNA form, the CDR3 reads TGTGCCAGCAGCCCCCGGGGAGAAAAACTGTTTTTT.

This clone was seen only once. The chain recombines TRBV5-6 with TRBJ1-6, with 7 bases that match TRBD1. V shed 4 bases and J 8 bases; nucleotides not matched to a gene: 6. Germline CDR1 SGHDT, CDR2 YYEEEE. This CDR3 region has 14 residues. The CDR3 loop is CASSPQGGHSPLHF. The CDR3 DNA is TGTGCCAGCAGCCCCCAGGGGGGGCATTCACCCCTCCACTTT.

The chain recombines TRBV27 with TRBJ1-4; unclear D gene. CDR3 size: 13 residues. The V gene's germline CDR1 is MNHEY and CDR2 SMNVEV (reference sequence). Trimming removed 5 bases at V and 7 bases at J, with 11 bases between. The CDR3 DNA is TGTGCCAGCAGTGCGGGCCCGGGTGAAAAACTGTTTTTT. This translates into CASSAGPGEKLFF.

The rearrangement joins TRBV29-1 to TRBJ2-7, with 8 nucleotides matching TRBD1. Germline CDR1 and CDR2: SQVTM and ANQGSEA. The V and J ends lost 7 bases and 6 bases, in that order; junction bases with no gene match: 5. This CDR3 spans 11 amino acids. This CDR3 reads CSAQTGGEQYF. DNA of the CDR3: TGCAGCGCACAAACAGGGGGCGAGCAGTACTTC.

The chain employs TRBV5-4 and TRBJ2-7, with 7 bases fitting TRBD1. CDR1 and CDR2 (germline): SGHNT, YYREEE (reference sequence). The CDR3 totals 14 residues. V dropped 0 bases and J dropped 6; count of bases not matched to a gene: 6. For the CDR3, the DNA is TGTGCCAGCAGCTTGGCAACAGGGGCAACCGAGCAGTACTTC. This codes for CASSLATGATEQYF.

V is TRBV10-3 and J is TRBJ2-7, with D possibly TRBD2 on 5 matching bases. The CDR3 totals 14 residues. The V end lost 0 bases, the J end lost 7 bases, and 13 bases lay between the germline ends. Germline values: CDR1 ENHRY, CDR2 SYGVKD. The CDR3 region has the DNA TGTGCCATCAGTGAGTCGAGGCAGCGGCAGGAGCAGTACTTC. Translation gives CAISESRQRQEQYF.

The gene calls are TRBV7-9 and TRBJ2-7; 8 nucleotides agree with TRBD1. Germline CDR1 SEHNR, CDR2 FQNEAQ (reference sequence). Trimming at V came to 5 bases and at J to 0 bases, leaving 3 bases not matched to a gene. CDR3 length: 14 residues. This CDR3 reads CASSKTGVSYEQYF. Written as DNA, the CDR3 is TGTGCCAGCAGCAAGACAGGGGTCTCCTACGAGCAGTACTTC.

This chain joins TRBV19 and TRBJ2-4, with D possibly being TRBD1 or TRBD2 (5 bases each). This CDR3 region has 14 residues. Germline CDR1 and CDR2: LNHDA and SQIVND (reference sequence). Trimming pared 1 base from V and 11 bases from J, leaving 15 bases between. The CDR3 nucleotides are TGTGCCAGTAGTATAGGAGGGGCCAAGGCCGTTCAGTACTTC. Protein sequence: CASSIGGAKAVQYF.

CDR3 region: CASSGVPSYNSPLHF. Here the CDR3 DNA reads TGTGCCAGCAGTGGGGTGCCCTCCTATAATTCACCCCTCCACTTT. The chain employs TRBV6-1 and TRBJ1-6; no clear D gene. Germline CDR1 and CDR2: MNHNS and SASEGT. The CDR3 length is 15 residues. Trimming took 4 bases from V and 0 from J, leaving 7 bases between them.

This clone was seen a handful of times. Other DNA sequences in this sample translate to the same CDR3. This chain joins TRBV7-3 and TRBJ1-1; D not certain. V gave up 1 base and J gave up 1 base, with 4 bases separating them. CDR3 length: 13 residues. Germline V lookup: CDR1 SGHTA, CDR2 FQGTGA. CDR3 protein: CASSLRQNTEAFF. The CDR3, as DNA: TGTGCCAGCAGCTTAAGACAGAACACTGAAGCTTTCTTT.

Only a few counts were recorded for this clone. The rearrangement links TRBV27 to TRBJ1-2, with D possibly TRBD1 on 5 matching bases. Germline V gene lookup returns CDR1 MNHEY and CDR2 SMNVEV (reference sequence). The V gene lost 1 base and the J gene lost 8 bases, with 17 bases spanning the gap. The CDR3 spans 15 residues. CDR3: CASSLWGSQSMGYTF. Here the CDR3 DNA reads TGTGCCAGCAGTTTATGGGGGAGCCAATCTATGGGCTACACCTTC.

The chain is built from TRBV7-3 and TRBJ1-1, with TRBD1 matching over 9 bases. V dropped 6 bases and J dropped 4; count of bases not matched to a gene: 9. Germline CDR1 is SGHTA and CDR2 is FQGTGA. The CDR3 spans 15 residues. The CDR3 loop is CASSSGQGLSTEAFF. Written as DNA, the CDR3 is TGTGCCAGCAGTTCGGGACAGGGCTTAAGCACTGAAGCTTTCTTT.

This clone was counted once. The rearrangement uses TRBV7-8 and TRBJ2-5; weak D call: TRBD1 (7 bases). CDR1 is SGHVS and CDR2 is FQNEAQ in the germline V gene. V lost 4 bases and J lost 3, with 18 bases in between. CDR3 length equals 16 residues. The CDR3 region has the DNA TGTGCCAGCAGCTCGCCAAACAGGGGAGGAGAAGAGACCCAGTACTTC. This gives the protein CASSSPNRGGEETQYF. The entire variable domain, with the rest obtained from reference TRBV7-8 and TRBJ2-5, is as follows: GAGVSQSPRYKVAKRGQDVALRCDPISGHVSLFWYQQALGQGPEFLTYFQNEAQLDKSGLPSDRFFAERPEGSVSTLKIQRTQQEDSAVYLCASSSPNRGGEETQYFGPGTRLLVL.

This clone was counted a single time. Other DNA variants within this sample encode the same CDR3. The rearrangement joins TRBV7-9 to TRBJ2-7; D may be TRBD1 (6 bases). The ends were cut back, 4 bases at V and 4 bases at J, with 20 bases in the middle. Germline CDR1 SEHNR, CDR2 FQNEAQ (reference sequence). The CDR3 extends over 16 amino acids. The CDR3 DNA sequence: TGTGCCAGCAGCTCCCCCAGCCCCGTAAGGGGGTACGAGCAGTACTTC. Its translation is CASSSPSPVRGYEQYF.

V and J are TRBV4-2 and TRBJ1-2; 7 bases align to TRBD1. The CDR3 contains 15 residues. Trimming cost V 4 bases and J 2 bases; bases outside gene matches: 7. Germline CDR1 is LGHNA and CDR2 is YNFKEQ. The CDR3 sequence is CASSRQPGQNYGYTF. DNA of the CDR3: TGTGCCAGCAGCCGTCAGCCGGGACAGAACTATGGCTACACCTTC.

This clone has a handful of counts. The chain couples TRBV10-2 to TRBJ2-7; TRBD2 agrees at 16 bases. This CDR3 comprises 16 residues. CDR1 and CDR2 from the germline V gene are WSHSY and SAAADI. V lost 6 bases and J lost 4; bases outside the gene matches: 6. The CDR3 DNA follows: TGCGCCAGCAGGGAGGGACTAGCGGGAGGGGGGTACGAGCAGTACTTC. Translating gives CASREGLAGGGYEQYF.

The chain uses TRBV19 and TRBJ1-1, with 9 bases fitting TRBD1. There are 15 residues in the CDR3. Germline values: CDR1 LNHDA, CDR2 SQIVND (reference sequence). Trimming took 5 bases from V and 0 from J; bases not matched to a gene: 4. In nucleotides, the CDR3 is TGTGCCAGTAGTGCCCGACAGGGGGTGAACACTGAAGCTTTCTTT. Translation: CASSARQGVNTEAFF.

The V call is TRBV27, the J call TRBJ2-3; no clear D. The CDR3 covers 16 residues. Between the trimmed V and J ends, which lost 3 bases and 3 bases, there was a span of 16 bases. The germline V gene encodes CDR1 MNHEY and CDR2 SMNVEV (reference sequence). This chain's CDR3 is CASSLSLTLGTDTQYF. The CDR3 DNA reads TGTGCCAGCAGTTTGAGTCTCACCCTTGGGACAGATACGCAGTATTTT.

A word on this clone: The same CDR3 arises from other DNA sequences in this sample as well. V and J are TRBV28 and TRBJ1-1; D not resolved. CDR3 length equals 15 residues. From germline, CDR1 is MDHEN and CDR2 SYDVKM. Trimming took 7 bases from V and 0 from J, leaving 15 bases between them. In DNA, the CDR3 is TGTGCCAGCATTTCAGGACGCACTTTGAACACTGAAGCTTTCTTT. It translates to CASISGRTLNTEAFF.

This clone was picked up one time. V is TRBV5-4 and J is TRBJ2-1, with D perhaps matching TRBD2 (5 bases). Trimming removed 5 bases from V and 4 bases from J, with 10 bases in between. The CDR3 totals 13 residues. CDR1 and CDR2 (germline): SGHNT, YYREEE (reference sequence). CDR3 loop: CASSPGLYNEQFF. DNA for the CDR3: TGTGCCAGCAGTCCCGGACTGTACAATGAGCAGTTCTTC.